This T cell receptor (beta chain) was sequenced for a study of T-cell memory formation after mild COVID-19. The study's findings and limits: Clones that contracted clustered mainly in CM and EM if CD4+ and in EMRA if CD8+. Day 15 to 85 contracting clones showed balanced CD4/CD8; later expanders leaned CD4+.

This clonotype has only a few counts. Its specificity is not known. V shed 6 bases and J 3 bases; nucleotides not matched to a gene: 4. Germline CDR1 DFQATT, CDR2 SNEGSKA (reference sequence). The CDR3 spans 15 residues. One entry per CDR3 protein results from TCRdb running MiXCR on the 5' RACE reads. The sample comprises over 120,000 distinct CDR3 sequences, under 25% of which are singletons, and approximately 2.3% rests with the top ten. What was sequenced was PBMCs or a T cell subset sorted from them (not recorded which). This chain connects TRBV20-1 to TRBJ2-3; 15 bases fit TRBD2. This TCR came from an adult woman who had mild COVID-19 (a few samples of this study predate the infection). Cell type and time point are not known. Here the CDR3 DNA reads TGCAGTGCCCCGGGACTAGCGGGAGGTACAGATACGCAGTATTTT. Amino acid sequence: CSAPGLAGGTDTQYF.